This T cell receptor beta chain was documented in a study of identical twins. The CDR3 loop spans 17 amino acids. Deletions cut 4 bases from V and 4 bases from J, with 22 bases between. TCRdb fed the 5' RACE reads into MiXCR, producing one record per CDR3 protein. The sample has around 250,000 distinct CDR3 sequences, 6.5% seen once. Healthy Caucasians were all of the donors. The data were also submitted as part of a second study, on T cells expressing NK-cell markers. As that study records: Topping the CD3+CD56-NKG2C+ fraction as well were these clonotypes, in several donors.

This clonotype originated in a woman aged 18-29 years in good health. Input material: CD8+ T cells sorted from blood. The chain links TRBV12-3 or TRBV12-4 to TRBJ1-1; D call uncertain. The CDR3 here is CASSSSSNAPVGTEAFF. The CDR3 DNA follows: TGTGCCAGCAGTTCCAGTTCCAATGCCCCCGTGGGCACTGAAGCTTTCTTT.